This entry lists 28 T cell receptor beta chains sequenced from one sample in a study of vaccination effects on CD4 cells after COVID-19. These receptors' antigens are unknown. Measured with immunoSEQ multiplex PCR; TCRdb has only the in-frame clones, and not every one. The data show about 71,000 clones, with roughly 80% seen just once and approximately 2.3% held by the top ten. With roughly 10 days of culture completed, CD4+ T cells were isolated. Two doses of BNT162b2 or mRNA-1273 vaccine were administered to participants. The sample here was CD4+ T cells from PBMCs cultured without peptide, taken after COVID-19 vaccination. Receptor source: a human donor who received a COVID-19 vaccine.

This clone has just a few counts. V usage is TRBV3-1 (or the pseudogene TRBV3-2) and J usage is TRBJ1-2; D uncertain. The CDR3 runs to 12 residues. In germline, CDR1 is LGHDT, CDR2 YNNKEL (reference sequence). V was clipped by 5 bases and J by 8 bases, with 12 bases between them. DNA for the CDR3: TGTGCCAGCAGCAACCCCAAGAGGGGCTACACCTTC. Amino acids: CASSNPKRGYTF.

The chain recombines TRBV9 with TRBJ2-5; D tentatively reads TRBD1 or TRBD2 (5 bases each). The CDR3 extends over 14 amino acids. CDR1 and CDR2 (germline): SGDLS, YYNGEE. The V end was cut by 2 bases, the J end by 1 base, with 9 bases between. The CDR3 spells CASSVLGTQETQYF. The CDR3 DNA is TGTGCCAGCAGCGTCTTGGGGACCCAAGAGACCCAGTACTTC.

In its sample, this clone was seen once. V and J are TRBV19 and TRBJ2-2, with 7 bases identical to TRBD2. The CDR3 extends over 14 amino acids. Germline-derived CDR1 and CDR2 are LNHDA and SQIVND (reference sequence). V was pared by 5 bases and J by 3 bases, with 3 bases of the junction left unmatched. CDR3 residues: CASSRDYYTGELFF. DNA for the CDR3: TGTGCCAGTAGTCGGGACTATTACACCGGGGAGCTGTTTTTT.

The chain recombines TRBV4-3 with TRBJ2-3; a possible D gene is TRBD1 (6 bases). V lost 2 bases to trimming and J lost 2 bases, with 8 bases between them. The CDR3 sequence is 14 residues long. CDR1 LGHNA and CDR2 YSLEER come from the germline V gene. The CDR3 DNA sequence: TGCGCCAGCAGCCAAACAGGGATCACAGATACGCAGTATTTT. Translated, it gives CASSQTGITDTQYF.

V gene TRBV19 combines with J gene TRBJ1-5; tentative D call: TRBD1 (5 bases). CDR1 and CDR2 (germline): LNHDA, SQIVND (reference sequence). Trimming took off 0 bases at V and 4 bases at J, with 13 bases between the two ends. The CDR3 runs 16 residues. The DNA for the CDR3 is TGTGCCAGTAGTATAGATCCCAGGGCTCTTAATCAGCCCCAGCATTTT. It yields the protein CASSIDPRALNQPQHF.

This chain connects TRBV5-1 to TRBJ2-7; 7 bases match TRBD2. Germline loops: CDR1 SGHRS, CDR2 YFSETQ. J was trimmed by 3 bases and V by 8 bases; bases with no gene match: 11. CDR3 length: 14 residues. In DNA form, the CDR3 reads TGCGCCAGTAGTCTCAGCGGGGACCTCTACGAGCAGTACGTC. Protein: CASSLSGDLYEQYV.

This clone showed up just once. The rearrangement uses TRBV9 and TRBJ2-3; D is unresolved. The CDR3 has 15 residues. Trimming removed 4 bases from V and 1 base from J, with 13 bases in between. Looked up from germline, CDR1 is SGDLS and CDR2 is YYNGEE. This CDR3 reads CASSPMGPRTDTQYF. CDR3 in DNA: TGTGCCAGCAGCCCCATGGGTCCCCGCACAGATACGCAGTATTTT.

This chain joins TRBV6-5 and TRBJ2-7; D unclear. Germline CDR1 is MNHEY and CDR2 is SVGAGI. The V end lost 8 bases, the J end lost 3 bases, and 8 bases lay between the germline ends. CDR3 size: 11 residues. DNA for the CDR3: TGTGCCAGCGGTATTAACTACGAGCAGTACGTC. This translates into CASGINYEQYV.

In this sample, this clone turned up a few times. V is TRBV18 and J is TRBJ2-3; 9 nucleotides agree with TRBD1. The CDR3 consists of 16 residues. The germline V gene encodes CDR1 KGHSH and CDR2 LQKENI. With 0 bases clipped from V and 4 bases from J, the junction kept 5 bases outside the gene matches. In DNA form, the CDR3 reads TGTGCCAGCTCACCACCGAGACAGGGGGATCCAGATACGCAGTATTTT. It encodes CASSPPRQGDPDTQYF.

In its sample, this clone was seen a few times. This CDR3 is CATSSHQGEGYTF. CDR3 bases: TGTGCCACCAGCAGCCACCAGGGGGAGGGCTACACCTTC. The chain carries TRBV15 and TRBJ1-2; 7 bases are shared with TRBD1. V shed 3 bases and J 8 bases; nucleotides not matched to a gene: 6. CDR1 and CDR2 (germline): LNHNV, YYDKDF (reference sequence). There are 13 residues in the CDR3.

The chain couples TRBV5-1 to TRBJ2-7; 8 positions agree with TRBD1. The CDR3 length is 16 residues. The germline V gene has CDR1 SGHRS and CDR2 YFSETQ. The trim removed 4 bases at V and 1 base at J, leaving 10 bases unmatched. The CDR3, as DNA: TGCGCCAGCAGCCTCCCTGACAGGGGTGTTTCCTACGAGCAGTACGTC. Translation: CASSLPDRGVSYEQYV.

The chain couples TRBV6-1 to TRBJ1-1; no reliable D call. CDR1 is MNHNS, CDR2 SASEGT, per germline. There are 15 residues in the CDR3. V was clipped by 2 bases and J by 5 bases, with 15 bases between them. This CDR3 reads CASSERLGSGTEAFF. The CDR3 DNA reads as TGTGCCAGCAGTGAACGGCTTGGGAGTGGGACTGAAGCTTTCTTT.

The chain recombines TRBV19 with TRBJ2-5; D perhaps matches TRBD1 (5 bases). CDR3 length equals 14 residues. With 3 bases removed from V and 2 bases from J, the gap between germline ends came to 10 bases. Germline loops: CDR1 LNHDA, CDR2 SQIVND (reference sequence). In nucleotides, the CDR3 is TGTGCCAGTAGTATTCCAGGGATTCAAGAGACCCAGTACTTC. This gives the protein CASSIPGIQETQYF.

The rearrangement links TRBV27 to TRBJ1-5; TRBD1 is a possible D gene (5 bases). The CDR3 has 13 amino acids. Germline assignment: CDR1 MNHEY and CDR2 SMNVEV (reference sequence). Trimming left V 7 bases short and J 6 bases short, with 13 bases between. CDR3 sequence: CASTNGGGQPQHF. The DNA of the CDR3 is TGTGCCAGCACCAACGGCGGGGGTCAGCCCCAGCATTTT.

This chain joins TRBV29-1 and TRBJ1-4; 7 positions match TRBD1. The CDR3 runs 14 residues. V gave up 4 bases and J gave up 8 bases; unmatched junction bases: 10. Germline CDR1 reads SQVTM; CDR2 reads ANQGSEA. In nucleotides, the CDR3 is TGCAGCGTTGTTTCGAGGGGGCAAAGGGAAAAACTGTTTTTT. Its protein is CSVVSRGQREKLFF.

The rearrangement uses TRBV2 and TRBJ2-3; tentatively, D is TRBD1 (6 bases). V was pared by 6 bases and J by 4 bases, with 23 bases between. The germline V gene encodes CDR1 SNHLY and CDR2 FYNNEI. CDR3 length equals 17 residues. The CDR3, as DNA: TGTGCCAGCAGACGACGCTCAACGGACAGTATGGCAGATACGCAGTATTTT. Protein product: CASRRRSTDSMADTQYF.

The J gene is TRBJ1-5, the V gene TRBV6-5; possible D gene TRBD1, 6 bases. V was shortened by 5 bases and J by 4 bases, with 12 bases between the two germline ends. Germline V CDR1 and CDR2: MNHEY, SVGAGI. The CDR3 has 14 residues. The DNA of the CDR3 is TGTGCCAGCAGTCGGACAGTCCGTAATCAGCCCCAGCATTTT. Its protein product is CASSRTVRNQPQHF.

This clone was observed once. V is TRBV5-5 and J is TRBJ2-1; possible D gene TRBD2, 6 bases. CDR1 and CDR2 from the germline V gene are SGHKS and YYEKEE (reference sequence). V was trimmed by 3 bases and J by 4 bases, leaving 14 bases between them. The CDR3 runs to 15 residues. CDR3 residues: CASSSRDSGYNEQFF. The CDR3 nucleotides read TGTGCCAGCAGCTCCCGGGACTCGGGATACAATGAGCAGTTCTTC.

The gene calls are TRBV2 and TRBJ2-3; 9 positions match TRBD2. The V gene end was trimmed by 6 bases and the J gene end by 6 bases; junction bases not matched to a gene: 7. This CDR3 spans 14 amino acids. Germline loops: CDR1 SNHLY, CDR2 FYNNEI. CDR3 nucleotide sequence: TGTGCCAGCAGGCGGGGGGGGCCGTCGGATACGCAGTATTTT. Residues: CASRRGGPSDTQYF.

This chain links TRBV3-1 (or the pseudogene TRBV3-2) with TRBJ1-1; tentatively, D is TRBD1 (5 bases). CDR1 and CDR2 (germline): LGHDT, YNNKEL (reference sequence). Trimming left V 2 bases short and J 5 bases short, with 9 bases between. This CDR3 is 13 amino acids long. The CDR3 protein is CASSQQGGTEAFF. Written as DNA, the CDR3 is TGTGCCAGCAGCCAACAGGGAGGAACTGAAGCTTTCTTT.

This chain joins TRBV24-1 and TRBJ1-2; D is ambiguous. The germline V and J ends were trimmed by 6 bases and 0 bases, with 10 bases remaining between them. From germline, CDR1 is KGHDR and CDR2 SFDVKD. The CDR3 totals 14 residues. The CDR3 region is CATSKREANYGYTF. CDR3 DNA: TGTGCCACCAGTAAAAGGGAAGCTAACTATGGCTACACCTTC.

The chain links TRBV6-5 to TRBJ2-7, with D possibly being TRBD1 (6 bases). CDR3 size: 14 residues. Germline CDR1 and CDR2: MNHEY and SVGAGI. The V end lost 5 bases, the J end lost 7 bases, and 18 bases lay between the germline ends. CDR3 sequence (DNA): TGTGCCAGCAGTCACAGGGTAACGGCGGCAGAGCAGTACGTC. This gives the protein CASSHRVTAAEQYV.

CDR3 loop: CASSQAGQGAFF. In DNA, the CDR3 is TGCGCCAGCAGCCAGGCCGGACAGGGGGCCTTCTTT. The chain has TRBV4-1 and TRBJ1-1; the match to TRBD1 covers 11 bases. The germline gives CDR1 MGHRA, CDR2 YSYEKL. The CDR3 loop spans 12 amino acids. V shed 3 bases and J 14 bases; nucleotides not matched to a gene: 5.

Notes on this clone: The sample contains more than one DNA sequence encoding this CDR3. This chain uses TRBV2 with TRBJ2-2; 7 bases line up with TRBD1. V was pared by 8 bases and J by 1 base, with 4 bases of the junction left unmatched. The CDR3 is 14 residues long. Germline assignment: CDR1 SNHLY and CDR2 FYNNEI. The CDR3 region is CASFWDRNTGELFF. CDR3 nucleotides: TGTGCCAGCTTCTGGGACAGGAACACCGGGGAGCTGTTTTTT.

V usage is TRBV30 and J usage is TRBJ1-5; the match to TRBD1 covers 7 bases. V lost 1 base and J lost 5; bases outside the gene matches: 2. Germline V CDR1 and CDR2: GTSNPN, SVGIG (reference sequence). The CDR3 has 13 amino acids. DNA for the CDR3: TGTGCCTGGAGTGGACAGGGATATCAGCCCCAGCATTTT. This sequence encodes CAWSGQGYQPQHF.

The J gene is TRBJ2-2, the V gene TRBV2; 9 bases align to TRBD1. Germline values: CDR1 SNHLY, CDR2 FYNNEI. CDR3 length: 14 residues. The junction had 6 bases not matched to a gene; V was cut back by 6 bases and J by 7 bases. Here the CDR3 DNA reads TGTGCCAGCAGGGCCGGGACAGGGTTCGGGGAGCTGTTTTTT. This sequence encodes CASRAGTGFGELFF. Filled out from reference TRBV2 and TRBJ2-2, the complete variable domain reads EPEVTQTPSHQVTQMGQEVILRCVPISNHLYFYWYRQILGQKVEFLVSFYNNEISEKSEIFDDQFSVERPDGSNFTLKIRSTKLEDSAMYFCASRAGTGFGELFFGEGSRLTVL.

V usage is TRBV2 and J usage is TRBJ1-5; D not resolved. CDR1 is SNHLY, CDR2 FYNNEI, per germline. CDR3 length: 12 amino acids. V was trimmed by 6 bases and J by 11 bases, leaving 14 bases between them. CDR3 amino acids: CASRAPGGAQHF. The CDR3 DNA sequence: TGTGCCAGCAGGGCTCCCGGTGGGGCCCAGCATTTT.

Only one count was recorded for this clone. DNA of the CDR3: TGTGCCAGCAGAAGGACAGGGGAGAAGAAAGAAAAACTGTTTTTT. It codes for CASRRTGEKKEKLFF. The chain is built from TRBV6-5 and TRBJ1-4, with 9 bases that match TRBD1. CDR3 size: 15 residues. Germline CDR1 is MNHEY and CDR2 is SVGAGI. V lost 6 bases and J lost 8; bases outside the gene matches: 10.